This T cell receptor (beta chain) derives from a study of blood T cell repertoires in COVID-19. Study-level information: Acute and convalescent COVID-19 specimens originated in the United States, Italy and Spain.

This CDR3 region has 12 residues. V was pared by 6 bases and J by 4 bases, with 9 bases between. CDR1 and CDR2 from the germline V gene are SNHLY and FYNNEI. The repertoire was sequenced with immunoSEQ multiplex PCR; TCRdb's copy has only in-frame clones and lacks some. In the table there are approximately 250,000 clones, roughly nine tenths of which are singletons. There are a few counts of this clone. V is TRBV2 and J is TRBJ1-1; D possibly corresponds to TRBD1 (5 bases). Sequencing input: peripheral blood. This receptor was obtained from a man aged 35 to 55 with active or convalescent COVID-19. The CDR3 sequence is CASRGRGTEAFF. In DNA form, the CDR3 reads TGTGCCAGCAGGGGTAGGGGCACTGAAGCTTTCTTT.